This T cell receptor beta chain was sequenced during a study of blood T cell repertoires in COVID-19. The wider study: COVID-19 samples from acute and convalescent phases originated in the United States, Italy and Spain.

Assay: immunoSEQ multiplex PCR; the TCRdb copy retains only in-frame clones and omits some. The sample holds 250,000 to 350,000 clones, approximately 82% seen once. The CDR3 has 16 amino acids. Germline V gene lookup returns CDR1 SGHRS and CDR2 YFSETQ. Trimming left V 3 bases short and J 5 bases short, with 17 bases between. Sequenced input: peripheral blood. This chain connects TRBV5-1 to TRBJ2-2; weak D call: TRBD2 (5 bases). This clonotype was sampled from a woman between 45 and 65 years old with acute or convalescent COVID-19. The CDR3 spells CASSSGEGEGTGELFF. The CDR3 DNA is TGCGCCAGCAGCTCTGGAGAGGGAGAAGGAACCGGGGAGCTGTTTTTT.